The source of this T cell receptor beta chain is a study of cytotoxic CD8 clonotypes in ibrutinib-treated CLL. Whole-study results and caveats: Few clonotypes were public, and these shrank or held steady under treatment.

About this clone itself: Its antigen is as yet unknown.

The CDR3 is made up of 14 amino acids. Germline loops: CDR1 SGHAT, CDR2 FQDESV (reference sequence). V was clipped by 5 bases and J by 8 bases, with 18 bases between them. About 1.9 micrograms of genomic DNA (from cryopreserved PBMCs) were used for TCR beta libraries. The method was immunoSEQ multiplex PCR; TCRdb's version includes in-frame clones alone and lacks a portion of them. The profile shows about 89,000 clones, 60% to 80% of them singletons. The TCR comes from a human donor with chronic lymphocytic leukemia. Sequenced material: PBMCs, taken after 12 months of ibrutinib treatment. V and J are TRBV11-1 and TRBJ1-2; no firm D call. DNA for the CDR3: TGTGCCAGCAGCCCAGGAGGAATTACTAACGGCTACACCTTC. Residues: CASSPGGITNGYTF.